The clone carrying this TCR beta chain showed up many times. Its antigen is not known. This record belongs to a study of early T cells in non-severe SARS-CoV-2 infection. The length of the CDR3 is 15 residues. Trimming removed 1 base at V and 3 bases at J, with 13 bases between. Looked up from germline, CDR1 is MNHNS and CDR2 is SASEGT. Study outcomes and limitations: There was a bias toward anti-spike CD8 responses in VDJdb matching, which missed private and CD4 specificities.

MiXCR, run by TCRdb on the 5' RACE reads, gives a single entry per CDR3 protein. The data contain some 30,000 distinct CDR3 sequences, 2.5% to 3.5% of them singletons. This chain joins TRBV6-1 and TRBJ2-7; a possible D gene is TRBD2 (5 bases). Specimen: whole blood. The TCR sequence derives from an adult who was a healthcare worker with PCR-confirmed SARS-CoV-2 infection or an uninfected control (not recorded which). The CDR3: CASSEVAGEGYEQYV. The CDR3 DNA follows: TGTGCCAGCAGTGAAGTTGCAGGAGAGGGCTACGAGCAGTACGTC.